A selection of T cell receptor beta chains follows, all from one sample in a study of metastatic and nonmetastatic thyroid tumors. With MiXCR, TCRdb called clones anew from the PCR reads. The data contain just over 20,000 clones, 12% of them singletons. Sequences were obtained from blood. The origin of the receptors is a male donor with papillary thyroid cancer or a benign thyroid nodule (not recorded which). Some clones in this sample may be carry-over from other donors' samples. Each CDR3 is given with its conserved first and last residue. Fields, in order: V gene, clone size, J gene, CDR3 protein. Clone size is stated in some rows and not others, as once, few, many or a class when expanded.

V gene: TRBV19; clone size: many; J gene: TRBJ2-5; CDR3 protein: CASSIFLGGETQYF
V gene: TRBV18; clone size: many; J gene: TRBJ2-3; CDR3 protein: CASSPAGRIDTQYF
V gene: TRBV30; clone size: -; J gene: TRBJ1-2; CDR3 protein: CAWRPSNYGYTF
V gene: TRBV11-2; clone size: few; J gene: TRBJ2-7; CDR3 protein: CASSPSRGSYEQYF
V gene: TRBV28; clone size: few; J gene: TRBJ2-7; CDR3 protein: CASSYRSYEQYF
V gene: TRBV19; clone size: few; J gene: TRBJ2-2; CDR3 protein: CASSPGTADTGELFF
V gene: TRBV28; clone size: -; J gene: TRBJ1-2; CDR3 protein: CASSSMQGNYGYTF
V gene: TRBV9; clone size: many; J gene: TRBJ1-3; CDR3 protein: CASSQQGLASGNTIYF
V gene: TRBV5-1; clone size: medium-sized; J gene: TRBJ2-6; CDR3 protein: CASGTGGSGANVLTF
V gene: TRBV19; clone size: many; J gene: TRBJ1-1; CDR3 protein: CASSPRDRGRAFF
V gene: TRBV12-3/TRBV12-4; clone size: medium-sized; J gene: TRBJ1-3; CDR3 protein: CASSSGNTIYF